This T cell receptor (beta chain) emerged from a study of PD-L1 blockade in urothelial cancer. The CDR3 runs 16 residues. CDR1 SQVTM and CDR2 ANQGSEA come from the germline V gene. V shed 4 bases and J 9 bases; nucleotides not matched to a gene: 12. Produced via immunoSEQ multiplex PCR; TCRdb's table is partial and in-frame only. The sample has some 53,000 clones, 70% to 80% seen once. This chain connects TRBV29-1 to TRBJ2-1; 13 bases agree with TRBD2. The source is a man in his 70s with urothelial cancer. This specimen consisted of PBMCs, obtained around atezolizumab (anti-PD-L1) treatment. In DNA form, the CDR3 reads TGCAGCGTTGGAAAGCGAACTAGCGGGAGGGCCAGTGAGCAGTTCTTC. Its protein is CSVGKRTSGRASEQFF.